The 18 T cell receptor beta chains presented below share a single source sample, sequenced in a study of blood T cell repertoires in COVID-19. The table came from immunoSEQ multiplex PCR; TCRdb's copy has only in-frame clones and leaves some out. In the table there are about 400,000 clones, 70% to 90% of which are singletons. Input material: peripheral blood. The receptor source for this set is a woman aged 55-69 years with COVID-19, enrolled during active disease.

The V call is TRBV11-2, the J call TRBJ2-7; maybe TRBD1 (6 bases). Germline loops: CDR1 SGHAT, CDR2 FQNNGV. Trimming took 5 bases from V and 2 from J, leaving 13 bases between them. There are 14 residues in the CDR3. CDR3 loop: CASSPQGHPYEQYF. CDR3 bases: TGTGCCAGCAGCCCGCAGGGGCACCCCTACGAGCAGTACTTC.

Concerning this clone itself: One end of the junction does not line up with germline, which may come from a read error. The V call is TRBV6-2 or TRBV6-3, the J call TRBJ2-1; TRBD2 might be the D (6 bases). Per the germline V gene, CDR1 is MNHEY and CDR2 is SVGEGT. This CDR3 has 12 residues. The chain's CDR3 is CASSPGTPRVIF. The CDR3 DNA sequence: TGTGCCAGCAGCCCCGGGACTCCTCGAGTCATCTTC.

The chain carries TRBV4-1 and TRBJ1-2; 7 nucleotides line up with TRBD1. The germline CDR1 and CDR2 sequences are MGHRA and YSYEKL. The ends lost 4 bases at V and 6 bases at J; junction bases unmatched: 14. The CDR3 is 16 amino acids. The CDR3 loop is CASSPNPQGELNGYTF. The CDR3 DNA sequence: TGCGCCAGCAGCCCAAACCCTCAGGGGGAACTAAATGGCTACACCTTC.

The J gene is TRBJ2-7, the V gene TRBV29-1, with D possibly TRBD2 on 5 matching bases. Trimming stripped 7 bases from V and 5 bases from J, with 9 bases between. Germline V gene data show CDR1 as SQVTM and CDR2 as ANQGSEA. This CDR3 has 10 amino acids. CDR3 sequence reads: CSAGGHEQYF. DNA of the CDR3: TGCAGCGCCGGAGGTCACGAGCAGTACTTC.

The chain combines TRBV7-9 with TRBJ1-1; D is unclear. Germline CDR1 is SEHNR and CDR2 is FQNEAQ (reference sequence). Deletions cut 5 bases from V and 2 bases from J, with 12 bases between. This CDR3 has 14 residues. The CDR3 DNA reads TGTGCCAGCAGCCCCCGAGAGCAAAACACTGAAGCTTTCTTT. It codes for CASSPREQNTEAFF.

The chain employs TRBV5-4 and TRBJ1-4; D is uncertain. The CDR3 has 15 residues. The germline gives CDR1 SGHNT, CDR2 YYREEE (reference sequence). V lost 2 bases and J 0 bases, leaving 8 bases between the germline ends. CDR3 region: CASSLGGATNEKLFF. The DNA of the CDR3 is TGTGCCAGCAGCTTAGGAGGAGCAACTAATGAAAAACTGTTTTTT. Filled out from reference TRBV5-4 and TRBJ1-4, the complete variable domain reads ETGVTQSPTHLIKTRGQQVTLRCSSQSGHNTVSWYQQALGQGPQFIFQYYREEENGRGNFPPRFSGLQFPNYSSELNVNALELDDSALYLCASSLGGATNEKLFFGSGTQLSVL.

The gene calls are TRBV6-5 and TRBJ2-7; a possible D gene is TRBD2 (7 bases). V dropped 7 bases and J dropped 0 bases, with 13 bases sitting between them. The CDR3 runs to 14 residues. Germline loops: CDR1 MNHEY, CDR2 SVGAGI. DNA of the CDR3: TGTGCCAGCACGCCTGGGGGGGCCTCCTACGAGCAGTACTTC. Its protein product is CASTPGGASYEQYF.

The chain joins TRBV3-1 (or the pseudogene TRBV3-2) to TRBJ1-2; TRBD1 agrees at 8 bases. This CDR3 has 13 residues. Trimming at V came to 5 bases and at J to 3 bases, leaving 2 bases not matched to a gene. Germline lookup yields CDR1 LGHDT and CDR2 YNNKEL (reference sequence). The CDR3 DNA sequence: TGTGCCAGCAGCTTACAGGGGGACTATGGCTACACCTTC. Translation: CASSLQGDYGYTF.

J is TRBJ1-1 and V is TRBV4-1; D might be TRBD1 (5 bases). The germline V and J ends were trimmed by 2 bases and 3 bases, with 10 bases remaining between them. Germline V gene data show CDR1 as MGHRA and CDR2 as YSYEKL. The CDR3 totals 14 residues. CDR3 DNA sequence: TGCGCCAGCAGCCAATTATACAGGTACACTGAAGCTTTCTTT. It translates to CASSQLYRYTEAFF.

The chain recombines TRBV2 with TRBJ2-1; 8 bases match TRBD2. Germline trimming cut 3 bases from V and 7 bases from J; bases unmatched to any gene: 11. There are 16 residues in the CDR3. The V gene's germline CDR1 is SNHLY and CDR2 FYNNEI. The CDR3 spells CASSDSAGGRGNEQFF. As DNA, the CDR3 is TGTGCCAGCAGTGATTCGGCGGGGGGAAGGGGGAATGAGCAGTTCTTC.

This clone was seen just once. The V gene is TRBV7-8, the J gene TRBJ1-4; TRBD1 matches 7 bases. V lost 2 bases, J lost 10 bases, and 13 bases stayed unmatched. Per the germline V gene, CDR1 is SGHVS and CDR2 is FQNEAQ. This CDR3 is 16 amino acids long. CDR3 amino acids: CASSLKKTGPKGKLFF. The CDR3 nucleotides are TGTGCCAGCAGCTTAAAGAAGACAGGGCCGAAAGGAAAACTGTTTTTT.

The chain recombines TRBV27 with TRBJ1-6; D is undetermined. This CDR3 has 14 residues. V lost 0 bases and J 13 bases, leaving 13 bases between the germline ends. The V gene's germline CDR1 is MNHEY and CDR2 SMNVEV (reference sequence). The CDR3 sequence is CASSLSVRSGPLHF. CDR3 nucleotides: TGTGCCAGCAGTTTATCTGTCCGCAGCGGTCCCCTCCACTTT.

The V gene is TRBV5-1, the J gene TRBJ1-2; the D gene is possibly TRBD1 (5 bases). The CDR3 spans 13 residues. Germline lookup yields CDR1 SGHRS and CDR2 YFSETQ. Trimming shortened V by 4 bases and J by 3 bases, and 10 bases separated the two germline ends. The chain's CDR3 is CASSATADYGYTF. DNA of the CDR3: TGCGCCAGCAGCGCGACAGCTGACTATGGCTACACCTTC.

The chain carries TRBV5-1 and TRBJ2-5; possibly TRBD1 for D (6 bases). The germline gives CDR1 SGHRS, CDR2 YFSETQ. Trimming pared 1 base from V and 5 bases from J, leaving 15 bases between. The CDR3 is made up of 15 amino acids. As DNA, the CDR3 is TGCGCCAGCAGCTTGACCCCAGGGGCTAGGGAGACCCAGTACTTC. Its translation is CASSLTPGARETQYF.

This clone was observed many times. The rearrangement joins TRBV9 to TRBJ1-2, with 9 bases matching TRBD1. This CDR3 spans 15 amino acids. V gave up 4 bases and J gave up 4 bases; unmatched junction bases: 8. CDR1 is SGDLS, CDR2 YYNGEE, per germline. For the CDR3, the DNA is TGTGCCAGCAGCCCCGCGGGACAGGGAGTCTATGGCTACACCTTC. It translates to CASSPAGQGVYGYTF.

The chain recombines TRBV19 with TRBJ1-2; no definite D call. Looked up from germline, CDR1 is LNHDA and CDR2 is SQIVND (reference sequence). The length of the CDR3 is 14 residues. V lost 0 bases to trimming and J lost 8 bases, with 13 bases between them. CDR3 in DNA: TGTGCCAGTAGTATAGAGTCCACTCCGGGAGGCTACACCTTC. Protein: CASSIESTPGGYTF. The full variable domain, rest sourced from reference TRBV19 and TRBJ1-2, is DGGITQSPKYLFRKEGQNVTLSCEQNLNHDAMYWYRQDPGQGLRLIYYSQIVNDFQKGDIAEGYSVSREKKESFPLTVTSAQKNPTAFYLCASSIESTPGGYTFGSGTRLTVV.

The gene calls are TRBV6-5 and TRBJ1-2; 9 bases are a match to TRBD1. The CDR3 sequence is 16 residues long. Trimming took 2 bases from V and 8 from J; bases not matched to a gene: 12. Germline lookup yields CDR1 MNHEY and CDR2 SVGAGI. The CDR3 here is CASSYVRDRVGAGYTF. Here the CDR3 DNA reads TGTGCCAGCAGTTACGTTAGGGACAGGGTAGGCGCCGGCTACACCTTC.

This clone was seen a single time. The chain has TRBV7-3 and TRBJ1-5, with 8 bases lining up with TRBD1. This CDR3 contains 15 residues. Germline V gene data show CDR1 as SGHTA and CDR2 as FQGTGA. The V segment lost 5 bases and the J segment 4 bases; nucleotides outside the gene matches: 7. The chain's CDR3 is CASSRRGTGNQPQHF. DNA for the CDR3: TGTGCCAGCAGCCGGAGGGGGACAGGAAATCAGCCCCAGCATTTT.